This TCR beta chain was sequenced during a study of T cell changes during pregnancy in multiple sclerosis. This clone was detected only a few times. Germline CDR1 reads SGHRS; CDR2 reads YFSETQ. V lost 0 bases and J 6 bases, leaving 10 bases between the germline ends. This CDR3 is 14 amino acids long. Using immunoSEQ multiplex PCR, the repertoire was profiled, and TCRdb retains in-frame clones only, with some absent. The data show some 40,000 clones, around nine tenths seen once. The TCR comes from a female donor with multiple sclerosis, enrolled in a pregnancy study. The material sequenced was CD4+ T cells from peripheral blood mononuclear cells, taken in the first trimester of pregnancy. The chain joins TRBV5-1 to TRBJ1-5; D remains unclear. This chain's CDR3 is CASSLDPTIQPQHF. The CDR3 DNA sequence: TGCGCCAGCAGCTTGGATCCTACCATTCAGCCCCAGCATTTT.